The source of this TCR beta chain is a study of circulating tumor DNA in untreated peripheral T-cell lymphoma. TCRdb's copy holds only in-frame clones and misses some; the assay was immunoSEQ multiplex PCR. The table includes more than 2,000 clones, less than 90% detected once. As for this clone: Antigen specificity is unknown.

The study, taken as a whole, reports: In about four fifths of patients, tumor-specific clonotypes were identified. Around two fifths of serially sampled patients cleared ctDNA after two cycles. In a couple of patients, ctDNA persisted after therapy without relapse for 10 years.

The specimen was cell-free DNA from blood serum. This receptor was identified in a human donor with peripheral T-cell lymphoma.

The CDR3 loop is CASSREGETQYF. Here the CDR3 DNA reads TGCGCCAGCAGTCGGGAGGGGGAGACCCAGTACTTC. This chain uses TRBV5-1 with TRBJ2-5; 8 bases agree with TRBD2. CDR3 length equals 12 residues. Per the germline V gene, CDR1 is SGHRS and CDR2 is YFSETQ. V was pared by 5 bases and J by 5 bases, with 2 bases of the junction left unmatched.